Shown below are 7 T cell receptor beta chains from a single sample sequenced in a study of blood T cells in healthy people across ages. The second PCR ran about 6 to 12 cycles with a sample-barcoded 5' primer and J-beta primers. MiXCR, run by TCRdb on the 5' RACE reads, gives a single entry per CDR3 protein. The sample consists of about 720,000 distinct CDR3 sequences, approximately 22% of them appearing once. The specimen sequenced was blood. These receptors all come from a man between 65 and 85 years old in good health.

The chain links TRBV12-3 or TRBV12-4 to TRBJ2-1, with 11 nucleotides matching TRBD2. This CDR3 region has 17 residues. The V and J ends lost 3 bases and 4 bases, in that order; junction bases with no gene match: 8. The CDR3 protein is CASSFRLAGGLYNEQFF. Here the CDR3 DNA reads TGTGCCAGCAGTTTTCGTCTAGCGGGAGGATTGTACAATGAGCAGTTCTTC.

This clonotype has only a few counts. The chain is built from TRBV20-1 and TRBJ2-1, with a tentative D call TRBD2 (6 bases). V was cut by 5 bases and J by 1 base, with 12 bases left in between. The V gene's germline CDR1 is DFQATT and CDR2 SNEGSKA (reference sequence). The CDR3 covers 14 residues. The CDR3 is CSAGGGGSYNEQFF. The DNA of the CDR3 is TGCAGTGCTGGGGGAGGAGGGTCCTACAATGAGCAGTTCTTC.

This clonotype has just a few counts. The J gene is TRBJ1-5, the V gene TRBV7-9; TRBD1 agrees at 7 bases. Germline V gives CDR1 SEHNR, CDR2 FQNEAQ (reference sequence). The ends lost 5 bases at V and 0 bases at J; junction bases unmatched: 4. CDR3 length equals 15 residues. The CDR3 reads CASSLGTDSNQPQHF. The CDR3, as DNA: TGTGCCAGCAGCCTCGGGACAGATAGCAATCAGCCCCAGCATTTT.

The rearrangement uses TRBV3-1 and TRBJ2-7, with 8 bases matching TRBD2. The V segment lost 0 bases and the J segment 6 bases; nucleotides outside the gene matches: 7. The germline CDR1 and CDR2 sequences are LGHDT and YNNKEL (reference sequence). The length of the CDR3 is 15 residues. CDR3 region: CASSQEGAGEVEQYF. DNA for the CDR3: TGTGCCAGCAGCCAAGAGGGAGCGGGAGAGGTCGAGCAGTACTTC.

A few counts support this clonotype. This chain joins TRBV5-1 and TRBJ2-1; D is perhaps TRBD2 (7 bases). The V and J ends lost 4 bases and 6 bases respectively, with 29 bases between them. The germline CDR1 and CDR2 sequences are SGHRS and YFSETQ. The CDR3 loop spans 19 amino acids. The CDR3 coding sequence is TGCGCCAGCAGCCCTAGGGCGGGGGCCCGTAACAGACTTCCCAATGAGCAGTTCTTC. The encoded protein is CASSPRAGARNRLPNEQFF.

The table lists this clonotype with a few counts. The rearrangement links TRBV29-1 to TRBJ2-6; possible D gene TRBD1, 6 bases. CDR3 length: 16 residues. Germline V lookup: CDR1 SQVTM, CDR2 ANQGSEA. V lost 1 base and J 10 bases, leaving 20 bases between the germline ends. The CDR3 region has the DNA TGCAGCGTTGAAGTACCAATTTCACAGGGTCCAAACGTCCTGACTTTC. This sequence encodes CSVEVPISQGPNVLTF.

Comments on this clonotype: This may stem from a read error, because a much larger clone lies one nucleotide away. Given the absence of the conserved phenylalanine or tryptophan at the CDR3 end, a read error is likely. This sequence joins TRBV20-1 and TRBJ1-1, with a possible D match to TRBD1 (5 bases). CDR3 length equals 17 residues. Germline CDR1 reads DFQATT; CDR2 reads SNEGSKA (reference sequence). V was trimmed by 6 bases and J by 1 base, leaving 24 bases between them. In nucleotides, the CDR3 is TGCAGTGCCCCTCGGGCAGGGCTTGTAGTGGGGAACACTGAAGCTTTCGTT. This sequence encodes CSAPRAGLVVGNTEAFV.